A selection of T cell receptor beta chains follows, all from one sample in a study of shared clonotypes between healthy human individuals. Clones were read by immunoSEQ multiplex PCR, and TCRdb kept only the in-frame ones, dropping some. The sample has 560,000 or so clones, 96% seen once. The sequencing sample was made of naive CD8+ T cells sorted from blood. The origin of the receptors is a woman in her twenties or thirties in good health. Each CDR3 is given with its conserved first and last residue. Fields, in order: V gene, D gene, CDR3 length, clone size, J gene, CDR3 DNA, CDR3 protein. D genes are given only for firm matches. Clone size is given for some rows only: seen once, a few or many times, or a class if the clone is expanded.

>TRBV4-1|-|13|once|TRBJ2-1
TGCGCCAGCAGCCAACGCAGCTACAATGAGCAGTTCTTC
CASSQRSYNEQFF
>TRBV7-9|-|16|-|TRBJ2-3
TGTGCCAGCAGCTTAGGGTGGGGGGTAGTAGCAGATACGCAGTATTTT
CASSLGWGVVADTQYF
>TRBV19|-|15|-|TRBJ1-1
TGTGCCAGTAGTTTTCGACCCGGCGGGAACACTGAAGCTTTCTTT
CASSFRPGGNTEAFF
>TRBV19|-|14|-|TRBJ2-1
TGTGCCAGTAGTATAGATCAACCCTACAATGAGCAGTTCTTC
CASSIDQPYNEQFF
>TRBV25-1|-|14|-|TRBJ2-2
TGTGCCAGCAGTGCGGGGGCGGGCACCGGGGAGCTGTTTTTT
CASSAGAGTGELFF
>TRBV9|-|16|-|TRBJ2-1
TGTGCCAGCAGCGAGGGGACGGGAGCAGGGTACAATGAGCAGTTCTTC
CASSEGTGAGYNEQFF
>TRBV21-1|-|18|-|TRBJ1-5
TGTGCCAGCAACCCTTTGGACCTAAAACCGAATAGCAATCAGCCCCAGCATTTT
CASNPLDLKPNSNQPQHF
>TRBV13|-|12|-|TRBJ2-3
TGTGCCAGCAGCTTAATGGCAGATACGCAGTATTTT
CASSLMADTQYF
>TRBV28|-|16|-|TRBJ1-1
TGTGCCAGCAGTTCCCTGGGATCAGGGGTGAACACTGAAGCTTTCTTT
CASSSLGSGVNTEAFF
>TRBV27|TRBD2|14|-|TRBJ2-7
TGTGCCAGCAGTTTATTAGGACTAGTAGGAGAGCAGTACTTC
CASSLLGLVGEQYF
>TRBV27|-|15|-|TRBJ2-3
TGTGCCAGCAGTTTATACTCCGGGCCGCAAAATACGCAGTATTTT
CASSLYSGPQNTQYF
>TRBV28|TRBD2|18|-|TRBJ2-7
TGTGCCAGCAGGCCAGGACTAGCGGGAGGACTGGGATCCTACGAGCAGTACTTC
CASRPGLAGGLGSYEQYF
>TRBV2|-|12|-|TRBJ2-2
TGTGCCAGCAGTGACCCAAGCGGGGAGCTGTTTTTT
CASSDPSGELFF
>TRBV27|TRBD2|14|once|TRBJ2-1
TGTGCCAGCAGTATAGCGGGGGGTAGTTATGAGCAGTTCTTC
CASSIAGGSYEQFF
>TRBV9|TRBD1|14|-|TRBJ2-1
TGTGCCAGCAGCCCCCACAGGGGTTCCAATGAGCAGTTCTTC
CASSPHRGSNEQFF
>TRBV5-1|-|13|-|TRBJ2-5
TGCGCCAGCAGCACCAGGGTAGCTGAGACCCAGTACTTC
CASSTRVAETQYF
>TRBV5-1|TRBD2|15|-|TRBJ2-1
TGCGCCAGCAGCCTTTCTAGCGGCTTTTACAATGAGCAGTTCTTC
CASSLSSGFYNEQFF
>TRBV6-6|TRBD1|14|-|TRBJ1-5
TGTGCCAGCAGACGACAGGGGGCGTTTCAGCCCCAGCATTTT
CASRRQGAFQPQHF
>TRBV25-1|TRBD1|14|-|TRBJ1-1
TGTGCCAGCAGTGAAGTAGGGGGCGGCGGTGAAGCTTTCTTT
CASSEVGGGGEAFF
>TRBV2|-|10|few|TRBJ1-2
TGTGCCAGCAATGACTGGGGCTACACCTTC
CASNDWGYTF
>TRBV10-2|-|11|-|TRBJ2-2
TGCGCCAGCCTGAACACCGGGGAGCTGTTTTTT
CASLNTGELFF
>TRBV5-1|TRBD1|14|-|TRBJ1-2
TGCGCCAGCAGCTTTCAGGGGGCGGAGTATGGCTACACCTTC
CASSFQGAEYGYTF
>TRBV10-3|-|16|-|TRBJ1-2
TGTGCCATCAGTGAGGGACATCGGGGGGCTTACGATGGCTACACCTTC
CAISEGHRGAYDGYTF
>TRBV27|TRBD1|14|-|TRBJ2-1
TGTGCCAGCAGTTTAAGGGACAGTACCAATGAGCAGTTCTTC
CASSLRDSTNEQFF
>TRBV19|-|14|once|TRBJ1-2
TGTGCCAGTAGTATTGTGGGTACGGCATATGGCTACACCTTC
CASSIVGTAYGYTF
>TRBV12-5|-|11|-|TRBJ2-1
TGTGCTAGTGACCAGGCCAATGAGCAGTTCTTC
CASDQANEQFF
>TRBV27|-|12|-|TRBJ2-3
TGTGCCAGCAGGGAAGGAACAGATACGCAGTATTTT
CASREGTDTQYF
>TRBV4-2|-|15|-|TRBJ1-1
TGTGCCAGCAGCCAAGAGGTCCAGGACTTCGCTGAAGCTTTCTTT
CASSQEVQDFAEAFF
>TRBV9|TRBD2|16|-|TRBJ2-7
TGTGCCAGCAGCTCAATAGCGGGAGGGCCCTTACACGAGCAGTACTTC
CASSSIAGGPLHEQYF
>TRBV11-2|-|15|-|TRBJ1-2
TGTGCCAGCAGCCTAATTGTTCCGGACCCACATGGCTACACCTTC
CASSLIVPDPHGYTF
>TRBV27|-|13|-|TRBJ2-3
TGTGCCAGCAGCAGGCCAGACCCAGATACGCAGTATTTT
CASSRPDPDTQYF
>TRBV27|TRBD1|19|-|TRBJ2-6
TGTGCCAGCAGTTTCCTTCCGGGACAGGACTTCTCTGGGGCCAACGTCCTGACTTTC
CASSFLPGQDFSGANVLTF
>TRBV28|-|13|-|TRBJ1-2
TGTGCCAGCAGTTTTAACAGGTACTATGGCTACACCTTC
CASSFNRYYGYTF
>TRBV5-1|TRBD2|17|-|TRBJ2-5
TGCGCCAGCAGCTTGGTTCCTAGCGGGAGGTTTTCGGAGACCCAGTACTTC
CASSLVPSGRFSETQYF
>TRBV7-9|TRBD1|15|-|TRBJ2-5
TGTGCCAGCAGCTTGGGACAGGGGTCCGCGGAGACCCAGTACTTC
CASSLGQGSAETQYF
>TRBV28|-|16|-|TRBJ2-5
TGTGCCAGCAGTTCCCATAAAAGGAGTGATCGCGAGACCCAGTACTTC
CASSSHKRSDRETQYF
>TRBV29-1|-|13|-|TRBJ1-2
TGCAGCGTACCGGCGGTCTCTATGAGAGGCTACACCTTC
CSVPAVSMRGYTF
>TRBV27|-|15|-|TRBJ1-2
TGTGCCAGTAGTTTGAGGAACGCGGTTGACTATGGCTACACCTTC
CASSLRNAVDYGYTF
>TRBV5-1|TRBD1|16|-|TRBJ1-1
TGCGCCAGCAGCCCCTCGACAGGGGGCATCCCCACTGAAGCTTTCTTT
CASSPSTGGIPTEAFF
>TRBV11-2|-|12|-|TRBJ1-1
TGTGCCAGCAGTAACGGACCGAACGAAGCTTTCTTT
CASSNGPNEAFF
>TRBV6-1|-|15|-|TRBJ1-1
TGTGCCAGCAGTGAAATTTACGTCCCGAACACTGAAGCTTTCTTT
CASSEIYVPNTEAFF
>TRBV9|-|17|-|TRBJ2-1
TGTGCCAGCAGCCCACTTTGGAATCCCTTGGACTACAATGAGCAGTTCTTC
CASSPLWNPLDYNEQFF
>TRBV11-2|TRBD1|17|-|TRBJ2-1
TGTGCCAGCAGCTTAGAAAGAGGACAGGGGGCGCGCAATGAGCAGTTCTTC
CASSLERGQGARNEQFF
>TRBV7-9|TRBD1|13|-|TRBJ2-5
TGTGCCAGCAGCTCCGACAGGGGTGAGACCCAGTACTTC
CASSSDRGETQYF
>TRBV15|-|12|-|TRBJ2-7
TGTGCCACCAATGGTGGTTCCTACGAGCAGTACTTC
CATNGGSYEQYF
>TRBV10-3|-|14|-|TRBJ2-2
TGTGCCATCAGTGAGTCTGGGTTTGCCGGGGAGCTGTTTTTT
CAISESGFAGELFF
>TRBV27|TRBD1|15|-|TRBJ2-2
TGTGCCAGCAGTCAAGGACAGGACTGGACCGGGGAGCTGTTTTTT
CASSQGQDWTGELFF